The rows below give T cell receptor beta chains drawn from one sample of a study of blood T cell repertoires in COVID-19. Profiled with immunoSEQ multiplex PCR; TCRdb holds only in-frame clones, not every one. In the table there are over 35,000 clones, roughly 88% of which are singletons. The sequencing sample was made of peripheral blood. These TCRs come from a man aged 45-60 years with acute or convalescent COVID-19. CDR3s include the opening cysteine and the closing phenylalanine or tryptophan. A D gene is named only where the DNA matches it firmly. The size of a clone is reported for some rows only, either as once, few or many, or as a class for expanded clones.

CDR3nt: TGCGCCAGCAGCTTGGCCGAAGGGACAGGCTACAATGAGCAGTTCTTC
CDR3aa: CASSLAEGTGYNEQFF
d_gene: TRBD1
abundance: .
j_gene: TRBJ2-1
v_gene: TRBV5-1

CDR3nt: TGTGCCAGCAGTTTGAGTGGAGGACGCTCCTACGAGCAGTACTTC
CDR3aa: CASSLSGGRSYEQYF
d_gene: .
abundance: .
j_gene: TRBJ2-7
v_gene: TRBV27

CDR3nt: TGTGCCAGCTCACCACCTACGGGAGCCTACGAGCAGTACTTC
CDR3aa: CASSPPTGAYEQYF
d_gene: .
abundance: .
j_gene: TRBJ2-7
v_gene: TRBV18

CDR3nt: TGTGCCAGCTCTACTTTACTCTCTGGAAACACCATATATTTT
CDR3aa: CASSTLLSGNTIYF
d_gene: .
abundance: .
j_gene: TRBJ1-3
v_gene: TRBV28

CDR3nt: TGTGCCAGCAGTTATAGCGTCAATCAGCCCCAGCATTTT
CDR3aa: CASSYSVNQPQHF
d_gene: .
abundance: .
j_gene: TRBJ1-5
v_gene: TRBV6-5

CDR3nt: TGTGCCAGCAGTTTGGGGGGGGTTTACTATGGCTACACCTTC
CDR3aa: CASSLGGVYYGYTF
d_gene: .
abundance: .
j_gene: TRBJ1-2
v_gene: TRBV28

CDR3nt: TGTGCCAGCAGCTTAGTTGCTAAGGGGCAAGAGACCCAGTACTTC
CDR3aa: CASSLVAKGQETQYF
d_gene: .
abundance: .
j_gene: TRBJ2-5
v_gene: TRBV7-2

CDR3nt: TGTGCCAGTACCCCGGGACAGGGGTATGGCTACACCTTC
CDR3aa: CASTPGQGYGYTF
d_gene: TRBD1
abundance: .
j_gene: TRBJ1-2
v_gene: TRBV19

CDR3nt: TGTGCCAGCACCTCAGGGGGCGCCCTGGGAGATACGCAGTATTTT
CDR3aa: CASTSGGALGDTQYF
d_gene: TRBD1
abundance: .
j_gene: TRBJ2-3
v_gene: TRBV7-9

CDR3nt: TGTGCCAGCAGTTACTCGACAGAGAGTAGCCTCGAGCAGTACTTC
CDR3aa: CASSYSTESSLEQYF
d_gene: .
abundance: .
j_gene: TRBJ2-7
v_gene: TRBV6-2/TRBV6-3

CDR3nt: TGTGCCAGCAGCTTGGCAGGAAACTCTGGAAACACCATATATTTT
CDR3aa: CASSLAGNSGNTIYF
d_gene: .
abundance: once
j_gene: TRBJ1-3
v_gene: TRBV5-6